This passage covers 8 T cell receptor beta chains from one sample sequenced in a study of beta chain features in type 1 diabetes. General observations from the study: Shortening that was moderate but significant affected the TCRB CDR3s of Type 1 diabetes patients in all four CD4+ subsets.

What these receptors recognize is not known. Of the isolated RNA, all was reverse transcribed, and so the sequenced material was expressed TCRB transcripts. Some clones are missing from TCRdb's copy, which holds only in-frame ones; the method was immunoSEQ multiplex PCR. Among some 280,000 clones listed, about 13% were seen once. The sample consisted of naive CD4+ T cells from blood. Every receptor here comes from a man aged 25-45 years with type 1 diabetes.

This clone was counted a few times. This CDR3 is CASSSSSEGYEQYF. The CDR3 DNA reads TGTGCCAGCAGTTCCTCGAGCGAGGGCTACGAGCAGTACTTC. The V gene is TRBV28, the J gene TRBJ2-7; the D gene is possibly TRBD2 (5 bases). V was trimmed by 4 bases and J by 3 bases, leaving 13 bases between them. The germline CDR1 and CDR2 sequences are MDHEN and SYDVKM. This CDR3 spans 14 amino acids.

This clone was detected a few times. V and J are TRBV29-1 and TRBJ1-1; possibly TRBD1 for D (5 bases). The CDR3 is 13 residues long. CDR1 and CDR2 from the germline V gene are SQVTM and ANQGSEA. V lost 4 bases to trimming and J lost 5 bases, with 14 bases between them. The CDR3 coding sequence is TGCAGCGTTGCGCAGGGTGGGGAAACTGAAGCTTTCTTT. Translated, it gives CSVAQGGETEAFF.

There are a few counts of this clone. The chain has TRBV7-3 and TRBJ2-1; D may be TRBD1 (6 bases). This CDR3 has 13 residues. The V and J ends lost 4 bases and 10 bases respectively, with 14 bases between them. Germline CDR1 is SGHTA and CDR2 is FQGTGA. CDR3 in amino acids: CASSSGQTTEQFF. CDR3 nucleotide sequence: TGTGCCAGCAGCTCCGGACAGACAACGGAGCAGTTCTTC.

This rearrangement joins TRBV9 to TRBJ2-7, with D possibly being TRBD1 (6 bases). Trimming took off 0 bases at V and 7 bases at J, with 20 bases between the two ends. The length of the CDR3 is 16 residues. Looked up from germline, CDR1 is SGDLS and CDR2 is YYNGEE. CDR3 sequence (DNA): TGTGCCAGCAGCGTAGCCAACAGGGCCCGTCCCCAGGAGCAGTACTTC. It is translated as CASSVANRARPQEQYF.

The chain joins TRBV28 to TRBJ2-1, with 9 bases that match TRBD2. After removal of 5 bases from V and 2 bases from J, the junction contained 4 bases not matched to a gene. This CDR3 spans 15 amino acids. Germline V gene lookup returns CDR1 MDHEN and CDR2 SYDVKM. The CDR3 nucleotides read TGTGCCAGCAGTCGCCTAGCGGGACCCTACAATGAGCAGTTCTTC. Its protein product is CASSRLAGPYNEQFF.

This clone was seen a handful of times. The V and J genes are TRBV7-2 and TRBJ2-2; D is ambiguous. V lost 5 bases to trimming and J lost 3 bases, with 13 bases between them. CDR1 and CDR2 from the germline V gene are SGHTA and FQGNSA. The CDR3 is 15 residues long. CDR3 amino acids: CASSRSGPDTGELFF. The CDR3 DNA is TGTGCCAGCAGCCGTTCCGGTCCTGACACCGGGGAGCTGTTTTTT.

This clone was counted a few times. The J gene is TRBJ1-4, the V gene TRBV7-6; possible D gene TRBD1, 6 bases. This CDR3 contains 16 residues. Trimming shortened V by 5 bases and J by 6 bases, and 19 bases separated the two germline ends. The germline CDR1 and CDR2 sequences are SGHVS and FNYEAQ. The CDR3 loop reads CASSHKGGTPDEKLFF. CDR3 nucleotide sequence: TGTGCCAGCAGCCACAAGGGTGGGACACCGGATGAAAAACTGTTTTTT.

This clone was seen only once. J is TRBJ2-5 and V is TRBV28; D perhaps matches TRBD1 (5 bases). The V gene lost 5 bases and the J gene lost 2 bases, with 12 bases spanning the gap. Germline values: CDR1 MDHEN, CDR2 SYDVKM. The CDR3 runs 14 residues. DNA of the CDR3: TGTGCCAGCAGTCCATGGACACAGCAAGAGACCCAGTACTTC. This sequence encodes CASSPWTQQETQYF. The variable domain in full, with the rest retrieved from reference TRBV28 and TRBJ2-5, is DVKVTQSSRYLVKRTGEKVFLECVQDMDHENMFWYRQDPGLGLRLIYFSYDVKMKEKGDIPEGYSVSREKKERFSLILESASTNQTSMYLCASSPWTQQETQYFGPGTRLLVL.